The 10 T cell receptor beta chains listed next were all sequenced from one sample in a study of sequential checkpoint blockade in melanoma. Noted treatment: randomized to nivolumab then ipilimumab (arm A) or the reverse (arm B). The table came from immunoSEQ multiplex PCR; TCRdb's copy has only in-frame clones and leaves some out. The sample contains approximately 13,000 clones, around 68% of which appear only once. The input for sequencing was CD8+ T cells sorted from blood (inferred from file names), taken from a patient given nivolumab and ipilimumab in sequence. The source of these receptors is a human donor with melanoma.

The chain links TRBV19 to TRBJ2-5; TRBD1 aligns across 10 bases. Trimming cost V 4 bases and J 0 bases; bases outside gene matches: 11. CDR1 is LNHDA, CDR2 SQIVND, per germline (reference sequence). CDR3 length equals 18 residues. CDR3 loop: CASSTGTGAVAHQETQYF. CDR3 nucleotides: TGTGCCAGTAGTACCGGGACAGGGGCAGTCGCTCACCAAGAGACCCAGTACTTC. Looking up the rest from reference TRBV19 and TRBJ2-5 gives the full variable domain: DGGITQSPKYLFRKEGQNVTLSCEQNLNHDAMYWYRQDPGQGLRLIYYSQIVNDFQKGDIAEGYSVSREKKESFPLTVTSAQKNPTAFYLCASSTGTGAVAHQETQYFGPGTRLLVL.

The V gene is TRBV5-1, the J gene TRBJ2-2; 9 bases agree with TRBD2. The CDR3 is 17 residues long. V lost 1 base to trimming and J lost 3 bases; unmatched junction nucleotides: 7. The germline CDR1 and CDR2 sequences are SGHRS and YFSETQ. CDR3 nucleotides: TGCGCCAGCAGCTTGAATAGCGGGAGTGGGTACACCGGGGAGCTGTTTTTT. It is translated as CASSLNSGSGYTGELFF. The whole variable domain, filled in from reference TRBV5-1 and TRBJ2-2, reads KAGVTQTPRYLIKTRGQQVTLSCSPISGHRSVSWYQQTPGQGLQFLFEYFSETQRNKGNFPGRFSGRQFSNSRSEMNVSTLELGDSALYLCASSLNSGSGYTGELFFGEGSRLTVL.

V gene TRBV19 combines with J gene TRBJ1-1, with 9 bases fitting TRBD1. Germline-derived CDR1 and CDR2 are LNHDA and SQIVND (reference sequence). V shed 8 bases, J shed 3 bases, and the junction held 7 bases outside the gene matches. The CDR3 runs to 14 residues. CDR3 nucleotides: TGTGCCAGTCGGATCGGACAGGGGTACACTGAAGCTTTCTTT. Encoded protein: CASRIGQGYTEAFF.

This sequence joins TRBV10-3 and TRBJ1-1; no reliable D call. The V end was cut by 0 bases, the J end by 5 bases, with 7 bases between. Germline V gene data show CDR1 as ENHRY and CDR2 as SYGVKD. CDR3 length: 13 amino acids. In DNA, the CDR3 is TGTGCCATCAGTGAGTCGGGAGAAACTGAAGCTTTCTTT. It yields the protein CAISESGETEAFF.

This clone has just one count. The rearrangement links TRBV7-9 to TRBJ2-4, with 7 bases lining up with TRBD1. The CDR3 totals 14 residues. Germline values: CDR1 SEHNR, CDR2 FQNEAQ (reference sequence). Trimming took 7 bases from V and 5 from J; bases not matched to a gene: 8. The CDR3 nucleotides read TGTGCCAGCACGCCAAGGACAGGCCAAAACATTCAGTACTTC. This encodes CASTPRTGQNIQYF.

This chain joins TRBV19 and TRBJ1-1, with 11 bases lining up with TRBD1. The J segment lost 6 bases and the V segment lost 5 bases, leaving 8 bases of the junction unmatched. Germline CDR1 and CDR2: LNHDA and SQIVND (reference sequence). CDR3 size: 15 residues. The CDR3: CASSGRTGGVSEAFF. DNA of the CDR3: TGTGCCAGTAGTGGCAGGACAGGGGGCGTTTCTGAAGCTTTCTTT.

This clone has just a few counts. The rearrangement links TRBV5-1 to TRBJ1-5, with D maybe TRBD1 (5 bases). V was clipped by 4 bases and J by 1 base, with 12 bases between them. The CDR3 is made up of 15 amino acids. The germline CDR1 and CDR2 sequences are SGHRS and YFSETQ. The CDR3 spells CASSPVAGSNQPQHF. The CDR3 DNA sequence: TGCGCCAGCAGCCCCGTCGCAGGGAGCAATCAGCCCCAGCATTTT.

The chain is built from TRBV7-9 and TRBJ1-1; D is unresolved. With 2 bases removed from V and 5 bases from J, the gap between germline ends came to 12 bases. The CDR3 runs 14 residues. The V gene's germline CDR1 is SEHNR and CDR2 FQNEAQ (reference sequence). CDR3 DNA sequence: TGTGCCAGCAGCTTAAATGCCAGAACAACTGAAGCTTTCTTT. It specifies CASSLNARTTEAFF.

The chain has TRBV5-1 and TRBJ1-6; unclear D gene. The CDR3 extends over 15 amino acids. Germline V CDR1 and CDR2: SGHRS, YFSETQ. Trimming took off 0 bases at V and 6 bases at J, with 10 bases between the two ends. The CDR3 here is CASSLVGGPNSPLHF. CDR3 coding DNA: TGCGCCAGCAGCTTGGTTGGAGGGCCTAATTCACCCCTCCACTTT. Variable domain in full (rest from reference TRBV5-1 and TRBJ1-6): KAGVTQTPRYLIKTRGQQVTLSCSPISGHRSVSWYQQTPGQGLQFLFEYFSETQRNKGNFPGRFSGRQFSNSRSEMNVSTLELGDSALYLCASSLVGGPNSPLHFGNGTRLTVT.

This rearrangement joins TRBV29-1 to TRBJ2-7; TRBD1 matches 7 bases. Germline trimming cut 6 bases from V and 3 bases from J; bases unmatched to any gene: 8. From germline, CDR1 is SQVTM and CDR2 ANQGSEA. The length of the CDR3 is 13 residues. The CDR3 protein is CSVLTGTGYEQYV. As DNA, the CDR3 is TGCAGCGTCCTGACAGGGACCGGCTACGAGCAGTACGTC.